This TCR beta chain was recorded in a study of regulatory T cells in long-lasting Graves disease. This clonotype has at least ten counts. The CDR3 is made up of 14 amino acids. V was pared by 7 bases and J by 4 bases, with 9 bases of the junction left unmatched. Relying on iRepertoire HTBI primers and Arm-PCR of CDR3 regions, the team built TCR beta libraries. TCRdb recomputed calls from the multiplex PCR reads with MiXCR, one row per CDR3 protein. Of a few hundred thousand distinct CDR3 sequences in the sample, about a sixth were seen once. Time point given: newly diagnosed GD, antithyroid drugs for less than 3 months. The TCR library was prepared using RNA isolated from PBMCs. The sample was also reused in another study, on T cells in Graves' hyperthyroidism and ophthalmopathy. From that paper: Most clonotypes expanded in thyroid above 0.001 were likewise present in blood. Before onset, by a median of about six months, the model predicted ophthalmopathy.

The TCR sequence derives from a man aged 35 to 55 with Graves disease. The chain recombines TRBV12-3 or TRBV12-4 with TRBJ2-7, with TRBD2 identical over 8 bases. The specimen comprised peripheral blood mononuclear cells (PBMCs), sampled at new diagnosis, from a patient treated with antithyroid drugs. CDR3 DNA sequence: TGTGCCAGCACCACTCGGGGGGGCGGATACGAGCAGTACTTC. Its translation is CASTTRGGGYEQYF.